These 7 T cell receptor beta chains were sequenced from one sample in a study of T cells in Graves' hyperthyroidism and ophthalmopathy. The investigators amplified TCR beta CDR3 regions from RNA transcripts. Using the HTBI primer set, a first-round RT-PCR was run on the TCR CDR3. TCRdb independently ran MiXCR on the multiplex PCR reads; one entry per CDR3 protein. The sample has some 550,000 distinct CDR3 sequences, 20% seen once; the top ten hold more than 20%. The source material was blood. These receptor sequences come from a man aged 18 to 29 with Graves' hyperthyroidism.

This clonotype was detected many times. The rearrangement links TRBV2 to TRBJ1-2; no reliable D call. V dropped 0 bases and J dropped 2 bases, with 7 bases sitting between them. CDR1 and CDR2 (germline): SNHLY, FYNNEI. The CDR3 contains 14 residues. This CDR3 is CASSEAPGNYGYTF. In nucleotides, the CDR3 is TGTGCCAGCAGTGAAGCTCCAGGCAACTATGGCTACACCTTC.

This clonotype was found a few times. One junction end disagrees with the germline gene, perhaps due to a read error. This chain links TRBV4-1 with TRBJ2-7; 11 bases agree with TRBD2. CDR3 size: 14 residues. CDR1 is MGHRA, CDR2 YSYEKL, per germline. Written as DNA, the CDR3 is TGCGCCACGGGGGATAGCGGGGGGGCGGAAGAGCAGCACTTC. Translating gives CATGDSGGAEEQHF.

This clonotype has just a few counts. The rearrangement links TRBV20-1 to TRBJ1-1; no clear D. The CDR3 has 14 amino acids. V lost 4 bases and J lost 1, with 13 bases in between. Germline V CDR1 and CDR2: DFQATT, SNEGSKA (reference sequence). DNA for the CDR3: TGCAGTGCTATCCTGTGGCCGTCGAACACTGAAGCTTTCTTT. Translated: CSAILWPSNTEAFF.

This clonotype has at least ten counts. This chain connects TRBV5-5 to TRBJ1-1; 7 bases are shared with TRBD1. The CDR3 runs 15 residues. The V segment lost 2 bases and the J segment 11 bases; nucleotides outside the gene matches: 15. The germline gives CDR1 SGHKS, CDR2 YYEKEE (reference sequence). The CDR3 spells CASSFSSGTASSAFF. The CDR3 DNA is TGTGCCAGCAGCTTTTCCTCCGGGACAGCGTCCTCGGCTTTCTTT.

This clonotype has at least ten counts. The chain is built from TRBV6-5 and TRBJ2-7; 8 bases match TRBD1. CDR3 length: 13 residues. With 6 bases clipped from V and 2 bases from J, the junction kept 3 bases outside the gene matches. CDR1 is MNHEY, CDR2 SVGAGI, per germline. CDR3: CASRGQETYEQYF. The DNA for the CDR3 is TGTGCCAGCAGGGGACAGGAGACCTACGAGCAGTACTTC.

This clonotype has ten or more counts. For the CDR3, the DNA is TGTGCCTGGACTAGCGGGGGGAAGGAGACCCAGTACTTC. Protein product: CAWTSGGKETQYF. The chain links TRBV30 to TRBJ2-5; 11 bases fit TRBD2. CDR1 and CDR2 (germline): GTSNPN, SVGIG (reference sequence). After removal of 4 bases from V and 5 bases from J, the junction contained 3 bases not matched to a gene. The CDR3 covers 13 residues.

This clonotype was picked up a small number of times. The chain uses TRBV13 and TRBJ2-3; D is unresolved. Germline V CDR1 and CDR2: PRHDT, FYEKMQ (reference sequence). Trimming pared 0 bases from V and 6 bases from J, leaving 7 bases between. The CDR3 totals 13 residues. The chain's CDR3 is CASSLGLTDTQYF. In DNA, the CDR3 is TGTGCCAGCAGCTTAGGACTTACGGATACGCAGTATTTT.